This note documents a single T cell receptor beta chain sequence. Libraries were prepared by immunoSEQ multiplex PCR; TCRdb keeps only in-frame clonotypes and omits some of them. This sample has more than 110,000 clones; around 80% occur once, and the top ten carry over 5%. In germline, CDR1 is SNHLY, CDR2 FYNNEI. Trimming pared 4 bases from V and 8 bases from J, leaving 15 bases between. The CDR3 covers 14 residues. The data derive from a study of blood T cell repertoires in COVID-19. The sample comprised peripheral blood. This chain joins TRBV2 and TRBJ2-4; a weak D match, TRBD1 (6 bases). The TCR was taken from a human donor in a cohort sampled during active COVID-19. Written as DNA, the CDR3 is TGTGCCAGCAGTGGCAACAGGGCCGTAGACATTCAGTACTTC. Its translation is CASSGNRAVDIQYF.